A selection of T cell receptor beta chains follows, all from one sample in a study of technical replicates of blood from a few donors. Profiled with immunoSEQ multiplex PCR; TCRdb holds only in-frame clones, not every one. The repertoire has around 69,000 clones, around 87% of them found once; the top ten carry about 5.1%. Source material: PBMCs. All receptors derive from a human donor in good health. Some clones in this sample may be carry-over from other donors' samples. Both conserved end residues are part of each CDR3. Fields, in order: J gene, V gene, CDR3 protein.

j_gene: TRBJ1-6; v_gene: TRBV25-1; CDR3aa: CASSESQGYNSPLHF
j_gene: TRBJ2-1; v_gene: TRBV7-8; CDR3aa: CASSWLAGGYNEQFF
j_gene: TRBJ2-7; v_gene: TRBV18; CDR3aa: CASSPALQGDSYEQYF
j_gene: TRBJ2-1; v_gene: TRBV14; CDR3aa: CASSQGAPNEQFF
j_gene: TRBJ1-1; v_gene: TRBV11-2; CDR3aa: CASSLSGGRGAFF
j_gene: TRBJ1-1; v_gene: TRBV6-1; CDR3aa: CASSFPRGARAEAFF
j_gene: TRBJ1-2; v_gene: TRBV18; CDR3aa: CASSLGNYGYTF
j_gene: TRBJ1-2; v_gene: TRBV10-3; CDR3aa: CAISPEPLSYGYTF
j_gene: TRBJ2-2; v_gene: TRBV5-1; CDR3aa: CASSLDASGGAVGELFF
j_gene: TRBJ1-1; v_gene: TRBV10-2; CDR3aa: CASSDTRDRGLTEAFF
j_gene: TRBJ1-2; v_gene: TRBV29-1; CDR3aa: CSVHRETSNYGYTF
j_gene: TRBJ2-7; v_gene: TRBV6-1; CDR3aa: CASSEETGRYEQYF
j_gene: TRBJ1-6; v_gene: TRBV19; CDR3aa: CASSIPTASPLHF
j_gene: TRBJ2-5; v_gene: TRBV11-2; CDR3aa: CASSLEGQGARGYQETQYF
j_gene: TRBJ2-6; v_gene: TRBV2; CDR3aa: CASSPRGGEAGANVLTF
j_gene: TRBJ1-6; v_gene: TRBV6-5; CDR3aa: CASSYSEGGGSPLHF
j_gene: TRBJ2-1; v_gene: TRBV7-9; CDR3aa: CASSLISAEQFF
j_gene: TRBJ1-5; v_gene: TRBV7-9; CDR3aa: CASSPGTGQVQPQHF
j_gene: TRBJ2-1; v_gene: TRBV23-1; CDR3aa: CASTTSGGENNEQFF
j_gene: TRBJ2-2; v_gene: TRBV7-2; CDR3aa: CASRITRDTGELFF